This T cell receptor (beta chain) was captured by sequencing in a study of regulatory T cells in long-lasting Graves disease. The CDR3 is 16 amino acids. Germline assignment: CDR1 SEHNR and CDR2 FQNEAQ (reference sequence). V lost 4 bases to trimming and J lost 1 base; unmatched junction nucleotides: 5. This clonotype showed up just a few times. The target antigen is unknown. General study findings and limits: Analysis covered peripheral blood alone, not thyroid tissue.

Arm-PCR of CDR3 regions and iRepertoire HTBI primers were used to build TCR beta libraries. TCRdb re-called the multiplex PCR reads through MiXCR, storing one row per CDR3 protein. The sample yields about 450,000 distinct CDR3 sequences, 14% seen once. The time point here: newly diagnosed GD, antithyroid drugs for less than 3 months. From PBMCs, RNA was extracted and then used to make the TCR library. The patients included were those that came from an endocrinology department in Xi'an, China. This same sample was also part of a study on T cells in Graves' hyperthyroidism and ophthalmopathy.

Source: peripheral blood mononuclear cells (PBMCs), taken at new diagnosis, from a patient treated with antithyroid drugs. The chain recombines TRBV7-9 with TRBJ2-2; TRBD2 agrees at 8 bases. The TCR sequence derives from a woman aged 50 to 60 with Graves disease. CDR3 region: CASSSQSGGNTGELFF. Written as DNA, the CDR3 is TGTGCCAGCAGCTCCCAAAGCGGGGGGAACACCGGGGAGCTGTTTTTT.